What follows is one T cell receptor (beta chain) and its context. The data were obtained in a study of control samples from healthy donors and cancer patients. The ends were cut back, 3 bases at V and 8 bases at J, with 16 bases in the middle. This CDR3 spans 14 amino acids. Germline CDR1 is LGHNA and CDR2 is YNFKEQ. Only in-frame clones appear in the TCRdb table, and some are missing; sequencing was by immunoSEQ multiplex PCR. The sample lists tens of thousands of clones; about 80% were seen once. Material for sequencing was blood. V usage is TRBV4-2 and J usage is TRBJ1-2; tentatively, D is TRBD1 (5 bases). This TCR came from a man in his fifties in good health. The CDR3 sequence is CASSQRDGPRGYTF. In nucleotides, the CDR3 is TGTGCCAGCAGCCAGAGGGACGGCCCTAGGGGCTACACCTTC.